One sample yielded the 25 T cell receptor beta chains listed below, sequenced in a study of cytotoxic CD8 clonotypes in ibrutinib-treated CLL. The protocol was immunoSEQ multiplex PCR, while the TCRdb copy is restricted to in-frame clones and leaves out a portion. Of 250,000 to 350,000 clones detected, approximately 76% appear once; the ten largest clones hold roughly 5.7%. Sequenced material: PBMCs, taken at disease progression, from a patient treated with ibrutinib. The receptors were gathered from a human donor with chronic lymphocytic leukemia.

This chain links TRBV9 with TRBJ2-5; TRBD2 aligns across 8 bases. The CDR3 runs to 15 residues. Looked up from germline, CDR1 is SGDLS and CDR2 is YYNGEE. V lost 0 bases to trimming and J lost 4 bases; unmatched junction nucleotides: 5. DNA of the CDR3: TGTGCCAGCAGCGTAGCCAGCGGGAGAATAGAGACCCAGTACTTC. Protein product: CASSVASGRIETQYF.

The chain uses TRBV6-5 and TRBJ2-7; 7 bases align to TRBD1. CDR3 length: 15 residues. Germline lookup yields CDR1 MNHEY and CDR2 SVGAGI. V shed 5 bases and J 4 bases; nucleotides not matched to a gene: 11. The CDR3: CASSPTTGPAYEQYF. The CDR3 nucleotides are TGTGCCAGCAGTCCGACGACAGGGCCAGCTTACGAGCAGTACTTC.

The gene calls are TRBV7-9 and TRBJ2-7; the D gene is possibly TRBD2 (5 bases). Trimming removed 3 bases at V and 2 bases at J, with 17 bases between. The CDR3 consists of 16 residues. In germline, CDR1 is SEHNR, CDR2 FQNEAQ (reference sequence). CDR3 bases: TGTGCCAGCAGCTTGGGCCCGGAGCTAGCTGCCTACGAGCAGTACTTC. As protein: CASSLGPELAAYEQYF.

V and J are TRBV7-5 and TRBJ2-7; TRBD2, as called in the table, went unchecked against the DNA. TRBV7-5 has pseudogene status. This CDR3 has 18 residues. CDR3 DNA: TGTGCCAGAAGCTTATGGTGGCTAGCGGGGGTGATTACCTACGAGCAGTACTTC. It is translated as CARSLWWLAGVITYEQYF.

This chain connects TRBV4-1 to TRBJ2-7; tentative D call: TRBD2 (5 bases). Germline loops: CDR1 MGHRA, CDR2 YSYEKL. This CDR3 is built from 14 residues. V was trimmed by 0 bases and J by 2 bases, leaving 8 bases between them. In nucleotides, the CDR3 is TGCGCCAGCAGCCAAGAGAAGGGAGCCTACGAGCAGTACTTC. As protein: CASSQEKGAYEQYF.

V gene TRBV5-6 combines with J gene TRBJ2-4; 7 nucleotides match TRBD1. Trimming removed 4 bases from V and 0 bases from J; junction bases left unmatched: 10. The CDR3 runs to 17 residues. Germline V gene lookup returns CDR1 SGHDT and CDR2 YYEEEE. Written as DNA, the CDR3 is TGTGCCAGCAGCCAGAGACTACAGGGGCTAGCCAAAAACATTCAGTACTTC. It is translated as CASSQRLQGLAKNIQYF.

The chain carries TRBV5-6 and TRBJ2-7; maybe TRBD2 (6 bases). The V and J ends lost 4 bases and 0 bases respectively, with 14 bases between them. Germline V CDR1 and CDR2: SGHDT, YYEEEE. The CDR3 sequence is 15 residues long. The CDR3 sequence: CASSPAGRGSYEQYF. The CDR3 region has the DNA TGTGCCAGCAGCCCGGCCGGGCGGGGCTCCTACGAGCAGTACTTC.

This clone was observed a single time. The chain recombines TRBV6-7 with TRBJ1-1; no clear D gene. TRBV6-7 is placed among ORFs of uncertain function. CDR3 length: 8 amino acids. The V end was cut by 9 bases, the J end by 11 bases, with 7 bases between. CDR3 region: CARVGAFF. For the CDR3, the DNA is TGTGCCAGGGTCGGTGCTTTCTTT.

This chain joins TRBV10-3 and TRBJ2-5; 10 positions match TRBD2. The trim removed 4 bases at V and 4 bases at J, leaving 3 bases unmatched. This CDR3 is built from 14 residues. In germline, CDR1 is ENHRY, CDR2 SYGVKD. CDR3 amino acids: CAISGLAGVETQYF. CDR3 nucleotide sequence: TGTGCCATCAGTGGTCTAGCGGGAGTAGAGACCCAGTACTTC.

The chain couples TRBV7-2 to TRBJ1-5, with D possibly matching TRBD1 (6 bases). The CDR3 covers 16 residues. CDR1 is SGHTA, CDR2 FQGNSA, per germline. The V end was cut by 2 bases, the J end by 7 bases, with 18 bases between. As DNA, the CDR3 is TGTGCCAGCAGCTTAATGTTCCAGGGGAGGGAACAGCCCCAGCATTTT. It yields the protein CASSLMFQGREQPQHF.

This chain uses TRBV5-4 with TRBJ2-7; possible D gene TRBD1, 6 bases. The V gene lost 2 bases and the J gene lost 3 bases, with 15 bases spanning the gap. CDR1 is SGHNT, CDR2 YYREEE, per germline (reference sequence). The CDR3 loop spans 15 amino acids. The CDR3 protein is CASSFGAGALYEQYF. The CDR3 DNA follows: TGTGCCAGCAGCTTTGGGGCAGGGGCCCTCTACGAGCAGTACTTC.

This chain links TRBV15 with TRBJ2-3; D possibly corresponds to TRBD2 (5 bases). The CDR3 covers 16 residues. Germline V gene data show CDR1 as LNHNV and CDR2 as YYDKDF (reference sequence). Trimming took 3 bases from V and 1 from J, leaving 14 bases between them. The DNA of the CDR3 is TGTGCCACCAGCAGGGGAGTGGAGGCAGGCACAGATACGCAGTATTTT. It encodes CATSRGVEAGTDTQYF.

The chain couples TRBV10-3 to TRBJ2-3, with D possibly matching TRBD1 (8 bases). CDR1 is ENHRY and CDR2 is SYGVKD in the germline V gene. Deletions cut 7 bases from V and 1 base from J, with 12 bases between. The CDR3 covers 14 residues. Written as DNA, the CDR3 is TGTGCCATCACGGGGGGACAGGGCACAGATACGCAGTATTTT. It encodes CAITGGQGTDTQYF.

The gene calls are TRBV2 and TRBJ2-7, with a tentative D call TRBD2 (5 bases). V was pared by 8 bases and J by 3 bases, with 11 bases between. The CDR3 is 12 amino acids. Germline CDR1 reads SNHLY; CDR2 reads FYNNEI. The CDR3, as DNA: TGTGCCAGCGAATTACGGGACTACGAGCAGTACTTC. Protein product: CASELRDYEQYF.

The rearrangement joins TRBV11-2 to TRBJ1-3; D not certain. The V gene lost 2 bases and the J gene lost 1 base, with 12 bases spanning the gap. Per germline, CDR1 SGHAT and CDR2 FQNNGV. The CDR3 is 16 amino acids. The CDR3 protein is CASSLSRGKSGNTIYF. The CDR3 bases are TGTGCCAGCAGCTTATCTCGGGGTAAATCTGGAAACACCATATATTTT.

The V call is TRBV5-4, the J call TRBJ2-3; 9 nucleotides align to TRBD1. There are 15 residues in the CDR3. Looked up from germline, CDR1 is SGHNT and CDR2 is YYREEE (reference sequence). V lost 0 bases to trimming and J lost 6 bases; unmatched junction nucleotides: 5. The CDR3 is CASSLETDRGDTQYF. CDR3 nucleotides: TGTGCCAGCAGCTTGGAAACCGACAGGGGGGATACGCAGTATTTT.

The chain has TRBV18 and TRBJ1-6; TRBD1 matches at 8 bases. This CDR3 spans 19 amino acids. V lost 5 bases, J lost 2 bases, and 14 bases stayed unmatched. CDR1 KGHSH and CDR2 LQKENI come from the germline V gene. The CDR3 here is CASSTRGRGRGTYNSPLHF. In DNA form, the CDR3 reads TGTGCCAGCTCAACCCGCGGCAGGGGGCGCGGGACCTATAATTCACCCCTCCACTTT.

This clone was recorded once. CDR3 protein: CASSPWTGNNEQFF. The CDR3 region has the DNA TGCGCCAGCAGCCCATGGACAGGGAACAATGAGCAGTTCTTC. This chain uses TRBV4-1 with TRBJ2-1, with 8 bases fitting TRBD1. The trim removed 4 bases at V and 5 bases at J, leaving 4 bases unmatched. Germline V CDR1 and CDR2: MGHRA, YSYEKL. The CDR3 consists of 14 residues.

V gene TRBV6-5 combines with J gene TRBJ2-1, with D possibly being TRBD2 (6 bases). Germline CDR1 MNHEY, CDR2 SVGAGI. V lost 4 bases, J lost 12 bases, and 19 bases lay in between. This CDR3 region has 14 residues. The CDR3: CASSFGTSGWVQFF. CDR3 bases: TGTGCCAGCAGTTTCGGGACTTCCGGCTGGGTGCAGTTCTTC.

V and J are TRBV4-1 and TRBJ2-5; D is tentatively TRBD1 or TRBD2 (5 bases each). CDR1 and CDR2 from the germline V gene are MGHRA and YSYEKL. CDR3 size: 15 residues. With 1 base removed from V and 1 base from J, the gap between germline ends came to 10 bases. CDR3 in amino acids: CASSQVSGTQETQYF. The CDR3 bases are TGCGCCAGCAGCCAAGTATCGGGGACCCAAGAGACCCAGTACTTC.

This chain links TRBV28 with TRBJ2-2; D is uncertain. Germline values: CDR1 MDHEN, CDR2 SYDVKM. There are 14 residues in the CDR3. V was clipped by 6 bases and J by 6 bases, with 14 bases between them. DNA of the CDR3: TGTGCCAGCAGCCAAAACCGTGGCCCCGGGGAGCTGTTTTTT. Translating gives CASSQNRGPGELFF. Combining the CDR3 with reference TRBV28 and TRBJ2-2 gives the whole variable domain DVKVTQSSRYLVKRTGEKVFLECVQDMDHENMFWYRQDPGLGLRLIYFSYDVKMKEKGDIPEGYSVSREKKERFSLILESASTNQTSMYLCASSQNRGPGELFFGEGSRLTVL.

The table lists this clone with a count of one. The V and J genes are TRBV6-5 and TRBJ2-2, with D uncertain. The V gene's germline CDR1 is MNHEY and CDR2 SVGAGI. The CDR3 is made up of 16 amino acids. V was clipped by 0 bases and J by 4 bases, with 12 bases between them. CDR3 DNA sequence: TGTGCCAGCAGTTACTCGCGAGGTTTGGGCACCGGGGAGCTGTTTTTT. It yields the protein CASSYSRGLGTGELFF.

The chain is built from TRBV29-1 and TRBJ2-2, with D possibly being TRBD2 (5 bases). V was pared by 7 bases and J by 1 base, with 16 bases between. Germline V gene sequence: CDR1 SQVTM, CDR2 ANQGSEA. The CDR3 is made up of 15 amino acids. The CDR3 region is CSGRVGGLNTGELFF. The CDR3 nucleotides are TGCAGCGGTCGAGTTGGCGGGTTGAACACCGGGGAGCTGTTTTTT.

This chain uses TRBV27 with TRBJ2-7, with D perhaps TRBD2 (6 bases). The germline V gene encodes CDR1 MNHEY and CDR2 SMNVEV (reference sequence). The CDR3 has 12 amino acids. Trimming left V 6 bases short and J 5 bases short, with 11 bases between. The CDR3 region has the DNA TGTGCCAGCAGGGCCCGGAGGGACGAGCAGTACTTC. Translated: CASRARRDEQYF.

This chain links TRBV5-1 with TRBJ2-7; D might be TRBD1 (5 bases). V was shortened by 0 bases and J by 0 bases, with 13 bases between the two germline ends. The CDR3 has 16 residues. Germline CDR1 is SGHRS and CDR2 is YFSETQ. The CDR3 DNA sequence: TGCGCCAGCAGCTTGGTGTCTAGGGGCAGCTCCTACGAGCAGTACTTC. It encodes CASSLVSRGSSYEQYF.